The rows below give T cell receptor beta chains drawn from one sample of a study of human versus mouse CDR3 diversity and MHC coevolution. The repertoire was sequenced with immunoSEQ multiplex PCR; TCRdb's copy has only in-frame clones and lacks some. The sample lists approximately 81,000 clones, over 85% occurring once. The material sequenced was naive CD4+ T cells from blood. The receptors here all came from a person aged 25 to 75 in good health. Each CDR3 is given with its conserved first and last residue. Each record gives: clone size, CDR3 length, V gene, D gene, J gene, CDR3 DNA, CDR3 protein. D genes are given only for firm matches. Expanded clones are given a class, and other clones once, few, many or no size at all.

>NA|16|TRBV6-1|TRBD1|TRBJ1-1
TGTGCCAGCAGTGCAGGGACAGGGGTCTTGAACACTGAAGCTTTCTTT
CASSAGTGVLNTEAFF
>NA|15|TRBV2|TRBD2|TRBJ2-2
TGTGCCATCAGGGCCCGGGTAGCGGGAGCCGGGGAGCTGTTTTTT
CAIRARVAGAGELFF
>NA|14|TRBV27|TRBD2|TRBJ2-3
TGTGCCAGCAGTCCGAGGACTAGCGGAGATACGCAGTATTTT
CASSPRTSGDTQYF
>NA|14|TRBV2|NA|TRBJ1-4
TGTGCCAGCAGTGTCGGGGAAACTAATGAAAAACTGTTTTTT
CASSVGETNEKLFF
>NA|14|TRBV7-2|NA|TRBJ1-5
TGTGCCAGCAGCTTACTTGGGGGGAATCAGCCCCAGCATTTT
CASSLLGGNQPQHF
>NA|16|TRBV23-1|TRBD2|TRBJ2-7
TGCGCCAGCAGTCAATCTAGCGGGGTCGCCCCCTACGAGCAGTACTTC
CASSQSSGVAPYEQYF
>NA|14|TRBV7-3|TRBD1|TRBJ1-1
TGTGCCAGCAGCCCGGGACAGGGAAACACTGAAGCTTTCTTT
CASSPGQGNTEAFF
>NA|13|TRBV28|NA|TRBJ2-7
TGTGCCAGCCGCGGAACAGGCCTTTTGGAGCAGTACTTC
CASRGTGLLEQYF
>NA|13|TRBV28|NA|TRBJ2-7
TGTGCCAGCAGTTTTGGTCAGATCTACGAGCAGTACTTC
CASSFGQIYEQYF
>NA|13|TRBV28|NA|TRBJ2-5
TGTGCCAGCAGTTACGGGACTGAAGAGACCCAGTACTTC
CASSYGTEETQYF
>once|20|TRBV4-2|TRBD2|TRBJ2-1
TGTGCCAGCAGCCAAGATTGGGGTGGGCGACTAGCGGGAGCATACAATGAGCAGTTCTTC
CASSQDWGGRLAGAYNEQFF
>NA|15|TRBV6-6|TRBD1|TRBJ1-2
TGTGCCAGCAGTGCGACAGGGGCAGCTAACTATGGCTACACCTTC
CASSATGAANYGYTF